This T cell receptor beta chain was found in a study of CD8 T cells in ankylosing spondylitis. Study-level points and caveats: Disease-linked clones had a CD8+ phenotype and relatively low frequency in peripheral blood. Matched synovial fluid from ankylosing spondylitis patients was reported to be enriched for disease-linked clones. Ankylosing spondylitis blood seemed to carry a telltale TCR beta motif made of under 10 highly homologous variants.

Quantitative 5'-RACE with molecular barcodes was used to make the TCR beta libraries. From the 5' RACE reads, TCRdb called clonotypes with MiXCR, one entry per CDR3 protein. The sample records about 220,000 distinct CDR3 sequences, about 7% being singletons. A remark on this clonotype: What it binds is unknown.

This CDR3 is built from 17 residues. The trim removed 4 bases at V and 2 bases at J, leaving 11 bases unmatched. Germline values: CDR1 LGHNA, CDR2 YNFKEQ. The sequenced sample was blood, either unsorted or a sorted T cell fraction (not recorded which). This chain connects TRBV4-2 to TRBJ2-7, with TRBD1 matching 10 bases. This TCR came from a male donor with ankylosing spondylitis. CDR3 region: CASSPHPRDRGTYEQYF. The CDR3 bases are TGTGCCAGCAGCCCGCATCCCCGGGACAGGGGAACCTACGAGCAGTACTTC.